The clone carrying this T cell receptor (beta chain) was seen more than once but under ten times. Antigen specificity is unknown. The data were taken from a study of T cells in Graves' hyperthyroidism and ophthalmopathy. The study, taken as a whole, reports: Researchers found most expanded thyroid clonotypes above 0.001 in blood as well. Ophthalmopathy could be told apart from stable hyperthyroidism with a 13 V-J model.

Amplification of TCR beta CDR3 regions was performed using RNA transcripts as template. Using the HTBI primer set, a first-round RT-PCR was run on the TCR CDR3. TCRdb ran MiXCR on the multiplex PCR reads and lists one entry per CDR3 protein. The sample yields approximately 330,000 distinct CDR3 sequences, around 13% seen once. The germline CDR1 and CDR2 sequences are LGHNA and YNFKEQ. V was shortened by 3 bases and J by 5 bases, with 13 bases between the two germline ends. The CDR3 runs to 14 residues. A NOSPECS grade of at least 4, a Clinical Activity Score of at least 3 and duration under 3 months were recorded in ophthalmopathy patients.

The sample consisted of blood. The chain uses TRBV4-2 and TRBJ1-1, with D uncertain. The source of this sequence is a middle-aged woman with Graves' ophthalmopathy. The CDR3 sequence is CASSQRTGVTEAFF. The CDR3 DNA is TGTGCCAGCAGCCAGAGGACGGGAGTGACTGAAGCTTTCTTT.